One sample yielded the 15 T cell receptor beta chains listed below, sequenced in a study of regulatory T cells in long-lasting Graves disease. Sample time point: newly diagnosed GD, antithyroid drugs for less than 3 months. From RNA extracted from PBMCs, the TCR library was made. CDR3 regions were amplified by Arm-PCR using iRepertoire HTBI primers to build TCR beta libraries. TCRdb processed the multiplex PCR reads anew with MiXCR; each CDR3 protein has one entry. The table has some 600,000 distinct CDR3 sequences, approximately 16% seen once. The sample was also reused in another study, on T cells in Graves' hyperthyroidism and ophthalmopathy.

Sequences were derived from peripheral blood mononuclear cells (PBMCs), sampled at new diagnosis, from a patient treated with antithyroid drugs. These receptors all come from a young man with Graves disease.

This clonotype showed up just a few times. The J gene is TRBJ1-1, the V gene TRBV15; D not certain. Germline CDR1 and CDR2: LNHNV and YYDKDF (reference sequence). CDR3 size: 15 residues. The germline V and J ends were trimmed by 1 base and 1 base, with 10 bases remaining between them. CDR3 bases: TGTGCCACCAGCAGAGTTCGCGTCGAGAACACTGAAGCTTTCTTT. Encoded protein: CATSRVRVENTEAFF.

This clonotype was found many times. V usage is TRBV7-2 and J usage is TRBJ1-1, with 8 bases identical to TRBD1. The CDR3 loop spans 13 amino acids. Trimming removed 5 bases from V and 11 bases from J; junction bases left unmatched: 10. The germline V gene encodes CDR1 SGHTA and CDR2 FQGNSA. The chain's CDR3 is CASSPDRDHRAFF. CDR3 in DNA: TGTGCCAGCAGCCCGGACAGGGACCACCGGGCTTTCTTT. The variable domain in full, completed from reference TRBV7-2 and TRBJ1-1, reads GAGVSQSPSNKVTEKGKDVELRCDPISGHTALYWYRQSLGQGLEFLIYFQGNSAPDKSGLPSDRFSAERTGGSVSTLTIQRTQQEDSAVYLCASSPDRDHRAFFGQGTRLTVV.

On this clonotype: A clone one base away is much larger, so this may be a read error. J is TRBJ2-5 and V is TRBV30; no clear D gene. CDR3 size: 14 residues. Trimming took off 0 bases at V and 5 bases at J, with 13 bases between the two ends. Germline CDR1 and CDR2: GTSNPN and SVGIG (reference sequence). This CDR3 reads CAWSVLRPRETQYF. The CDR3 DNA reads TGTGCCTGGAGTGTACTTAGACCGCGCGAGACCCAGTACTTC.

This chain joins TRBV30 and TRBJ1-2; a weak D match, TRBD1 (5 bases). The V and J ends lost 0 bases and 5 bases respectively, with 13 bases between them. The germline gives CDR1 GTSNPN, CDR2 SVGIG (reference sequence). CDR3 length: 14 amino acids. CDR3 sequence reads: CAWSVPWGRYGYTF. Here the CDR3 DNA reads TGTGCCTGGAGTGTACCCTGGGGGAGATATGGCTACACCTTC.

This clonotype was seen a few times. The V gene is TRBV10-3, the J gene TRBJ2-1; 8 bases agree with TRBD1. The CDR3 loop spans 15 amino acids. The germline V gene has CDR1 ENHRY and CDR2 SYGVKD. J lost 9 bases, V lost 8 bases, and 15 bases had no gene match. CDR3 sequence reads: CAILGATGAVGEQFF. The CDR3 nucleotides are TGTGCCATCTTGGGGGCGACAGGGGCGGTAGGTGAGCAGTTCTTC.

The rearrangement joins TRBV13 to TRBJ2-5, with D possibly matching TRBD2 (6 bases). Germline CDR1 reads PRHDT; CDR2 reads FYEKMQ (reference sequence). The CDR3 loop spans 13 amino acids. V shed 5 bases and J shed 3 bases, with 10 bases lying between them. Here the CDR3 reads CASSVLAEETQYF. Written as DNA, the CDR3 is TGTGCCAGCAGCGTACTAGCAGAAGAGACCCAGTACTTC.

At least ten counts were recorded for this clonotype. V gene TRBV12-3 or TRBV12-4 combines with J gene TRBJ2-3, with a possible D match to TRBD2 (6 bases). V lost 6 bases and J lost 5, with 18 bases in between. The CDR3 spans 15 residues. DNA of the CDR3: TGTGCCAGCAGCCCCGGGGGAGGAGTTCTAGATACGCAGTATTTT. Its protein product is CASSPGGGVLDTQYF.

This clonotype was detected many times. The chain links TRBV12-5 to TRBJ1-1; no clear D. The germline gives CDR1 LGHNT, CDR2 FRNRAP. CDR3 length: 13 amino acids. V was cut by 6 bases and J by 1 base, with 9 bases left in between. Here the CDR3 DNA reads TGTGCTAGTGGGCCTACAACGAACACTGAAGCTTTCTTT. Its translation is CASGPTTNTEAFF. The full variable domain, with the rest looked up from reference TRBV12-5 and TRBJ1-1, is DARVTQTPRHKVTEMGQEVTMRCQPILGHNTVFWYRQTMMQGLELLAYFRNRAPLDDSGMPKDRFSAEMPDATLATLKIQPSEPRDSAVYFCASGPTTNTEAFFGQGTRLTVV.

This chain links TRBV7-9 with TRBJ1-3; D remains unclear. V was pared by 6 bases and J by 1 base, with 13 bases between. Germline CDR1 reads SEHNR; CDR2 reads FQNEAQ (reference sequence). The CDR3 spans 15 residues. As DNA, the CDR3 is TGTGCCAGCAGTTATAATAGGGTTTCTGGAAACACCATATATTTT. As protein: CASSYNRVSGNTIYF.

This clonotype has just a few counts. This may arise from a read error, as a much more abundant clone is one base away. CDR3 region: CATSDPRQGRYEQFF. The CDR3 coding sequence is TGTGCCACCAGTGATCCTCGACAGGGGCGCTACGAGCAGTTCTTC. V usage is TRBV24-1 and J usage is TRBJ2-5; 8 bases are a match to TRBD1. Gene TRBJ2-1 matches the end of the DNA better, so the J call may be wrong. The germline V gene encodes CDR1 KGHDR and CDR2 SFDVKD. CDR3 length: 15 residues.

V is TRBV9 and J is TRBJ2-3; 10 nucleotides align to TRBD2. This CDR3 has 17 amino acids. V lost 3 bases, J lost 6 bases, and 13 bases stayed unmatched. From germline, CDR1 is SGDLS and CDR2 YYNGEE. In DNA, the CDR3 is TGTGCCAGCAGCGCTTGGACGTCCAGCGGGAGGGGGGATACGCAGTATTTT. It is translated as CASSAWTSSGRGDTQYF.

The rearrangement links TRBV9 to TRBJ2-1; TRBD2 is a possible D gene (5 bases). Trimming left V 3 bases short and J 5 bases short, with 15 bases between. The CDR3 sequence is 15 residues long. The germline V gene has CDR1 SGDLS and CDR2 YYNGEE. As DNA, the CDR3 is TGTGCCAGCAGCGCGAGCGGTAGAGAGAACAATGAGCAGTTCTTC. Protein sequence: CASSASGRENNEQFF.

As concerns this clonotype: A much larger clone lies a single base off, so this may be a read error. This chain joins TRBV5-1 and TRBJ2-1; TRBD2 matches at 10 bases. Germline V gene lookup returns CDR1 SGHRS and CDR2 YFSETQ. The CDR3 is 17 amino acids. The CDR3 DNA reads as TGCGCCAGCAGATCAGGAGCGGGAGGGTCCACCTACAATGAGCAGATCTTC. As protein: CASRSGAGGSTYNEQIF.

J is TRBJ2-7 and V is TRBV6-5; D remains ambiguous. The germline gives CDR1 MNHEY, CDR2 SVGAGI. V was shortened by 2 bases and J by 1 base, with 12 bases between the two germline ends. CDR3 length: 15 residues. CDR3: CASSYRVADSYEQYF. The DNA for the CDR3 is TGTGCCAGCAGTTACAGGGTAGCTGATTCCTACGAGCAGTACTTC.

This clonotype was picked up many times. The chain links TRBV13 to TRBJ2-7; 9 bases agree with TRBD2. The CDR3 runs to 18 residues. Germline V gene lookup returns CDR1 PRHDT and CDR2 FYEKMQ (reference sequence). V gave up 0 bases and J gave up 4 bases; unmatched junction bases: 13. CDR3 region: CASSLGFGVGLASYEQYF. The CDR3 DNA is TGTGCCAGCAGCTTAGGATTTGGTGTGGGACTAGCCTCTTACGAGCAGTACTTC. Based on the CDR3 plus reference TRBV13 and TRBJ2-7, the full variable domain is AAGVIQSPRHLIKEKRETATLKCYPIPRHDTVYWYQQGPGQDPQFLISFYEKMQSDKGSIPDRFSAQQFSDYHSELNMSSLELGDSALYFCASSLGFGVGLASYEQYFGPGTRLTVT.